These 27 T cell receptor beta chains were all obtained from the same sample, sequenced in a study of CXCR3-negative and CXCR3-positive naive CD8 T cells. General study results and limits: For CXCR3-positive naive cells, TRB CDR3s were more hydrophobic than those of CXCR3-negative naive cells.

The libraries of TRB cDNA were constructed through 5' RACE using UMI labels. No DNA is given; TCRdb re-called the 5' RACE reads and lists each CDR3 protein once. The table for this sample gives tens of thousands of distinct CDR3 sequences. For these TCRs, the target antigens are not known. The material sequenced was naive CXCR3+ CD8+ T cells from blood. Subset in this sample: CD45RO-CCR7+CD27+CD95- naive CD8+ T cells expressing CXCR3 (TNR3+). These receptor sequences come from a human donor in good health. Some clones in this sample may be carry-over from other donors' samples.

V gene TRBV7-2 combines with J gene TRBJ2-7; TCRdb returns TRBD1, unconfirmable since there is no DNA. The CDR3 covers 16 residues. CDR1 is SGHTA and CDR2 is FQGNSA in the germline V gene. This CDR3 is CASSGTGTGVFYEQYF.

The chain is built from TRBV5-6 and TRBJ2-7; absent DNA, TCRdb's TRBD2 call cannot be checked. This CDR3 region has 16 residues. In germline, CDR1 is SGHDT, CDR2 YYEEEE. The CDR3 is CASADLAEESSYEQYF.

The chain employs TRBV4-2 and TRBJ1-1. Germline lookup yields CDR1 LGHNA and CDR2 YNFKEQ. CDR3 size: 15 residues. The CDR3 spells CASSHQLDLNTEAFF.

The CDR3 region is CSVEGGRSPSTDTQYF. The V call is TRBV29-1, the J call TRBJ2-3; the D gene TCRdb calls, TRBD1, cannot be checked with no DNA. The CDR3 loop spans 16 amino acids. CDR1 is SQVTM and CDR2 is ANQGSEA in the germline V gene.

V usage is TRBV7-9 and J usage is TRBJ1-1. There are 16 residues in the CDR3. CDR1 is SEHNR, CDR2 FQNEAQ, per germline (reference sequence). The CDR3 region is CASSLEGVGGYTEAFF.

This chain links TRBV28 with TRBJ2-7. Germline V gene lookup returns CDR1 MDHEN and CDR2 SYDVKM. The CDR3 runs 14 residues. The CDR3 protein is CASSLSEWGYEQYF.

This chain connects TRBV29-1 to TRBJ2-1; no DNA is available, so the TRBD2 call from TCRdb remains unchecked. CDR1 SQVTM and CDR2 ANQGSEA come from the germline V gene. The CDR3 totals 11 residues. CDR3 sequence: CSVALAGEWFF.

The V gene is TRBV29-1, the J gene TRBJ2-7. Germline CDR1 and CDR2: SQVTM and ANQGSEA. The CDR3 consists of 12 residues. CDR3 in amino acids: CSVKTSTYEQYF.

The CDR3 is CASSSGTGLDTQYF. The rearrangement joins TRBV11-2 to TRBJ2-3; absent DNA, TCRdb's TRBD1 call cannot be checked. The CDR3 has 14 residues. CDR1 is SGHAT, CDR2 FQNNGV, per germline.

The V gene is TRBV29-1, the J gene TRBJ2-1. Germline V gene data show CDR1 as SQVTM and CDR2 as ANQGSEA. The length of the CDR3 is 12 residues. Here the CDR3 reads CSVTGAHNEQFF.

V is TRBV29-1 and J is TRBJ2-4; TCRdb outputs TRBD1, but without DNA this stays unchecked. Per germline, CDR1 SQVTM and CDR2 ANQGSEA. The CDR3 extends over 14 amino acids. CDR3 amino acids: CSVLGGLAKNIQYF. The full variable domain, its missing parts supplied by reference TRBV29-1 and TRBJ2-4, is SAVISQKPSRDICQRGTSLTIQCQVDSQVTMMFWYRQQPGQSLTLIATANQGSEATYESGFVIDKFPISRPNLTFSTLTVSNMSPEDSSIYLCSVLGGLAKNIQYFGAGTRLSVL.

The chain has TRBV28 and TRBJ2-1; TCRdb names TRBD2, which stays unverified in the absence of DNA. CDR3 length: 15 residues. Germline V gives CDR1 MDHEN, CDR2 SYDVKM. CDR3 protein: CASLRLGPSYNEQFF.

This chain joins TRBV27 and TRBJ2-2; lacking DNA, the TRBD2 call made by TCRdb goes unchecked. This CDR3 has 17 amino acids. The germline V gene has CDR1 MNHEY and CDR2 SMNVEV (reference sequence). The chain's CDR3 is CASSRLPGTSATGELFF.

The rearrangement uses TRBV29-1 and TRBJ1-4. The CDR3 is 13 residues long. In germline, CDR1 is SQVTM, CDR2 ANQGSEA. CDR3 sequence reads: CSVKDARGEKLFF. The full variable domain, its missing parts supplied by reference TRBV29-1 and TRBJ1-4, is SAVISQKPSRDICQRGTSLTIQCQVDSQVTMMFWYRQQPGQSLTLIATANQGSEATYESGFVIDKFPISRPNLTFSTLTVSNMSPEDSSIYLCSVKDARGEKLFFGSGTQLSVL.

The J gene is TRBJ2-7, the V gene TRBV20-1. Germline V gene data show CDR1 as DFQATT and CDR2 as SNEGSKA (reference sequence). The CDR3 length is 12 residues. This CDR3 is CSARVRGYEQYF.

CDR3 region: CASSLRQAGREKLFF. The chain recombines TRBV7-8 with TRBJ1-4; the D call of TRBD1 rests on TCRdb alone, since no DNA is present to check it. Per germline, CDR1 SGHVS and CDR2 FQNEAQ. The CDR3 runs to 15 residues.

The chain recombines TRBV5-1 with TRBJ1-1. CDR3 length equals 15 residues. The germline V gene has CDR1 SGHRS and CDR2 YFSETQ. The CDR3 reads CASSRDLEGNTEAFF. The variable domain in full, with the rest retrieved from reference TRBV5-1 and TRBJ1-1, is KAGVTQTPRYLIKTRGQQVTLSCSPISGHRSVSWYQQTPGQGLQFLFEYFSETQRNKGNFPGRFSGRQFSNSRSEMNVSTLELGDSALYLCASSRDLEGNTEAFFGQGTRLTVV.

According to its frequency, this clonotype is medium-sized. This sequence joins TRBV6-2 or TRBV6-3 and TRBJ2-7; without DNA, the TCRdb call of TRBD1 cannot be checked. Germline-derived CDR1 and CDR2 are MNHEY and SVGEGT. The CDR3 is 14 amino acids. The CDR3 spells CASSDPGRIYEQYF.

The V and J genes are TRBV7-2 and TRBJ1-1. CDR1 and CDR2 from the germline V gene are SGHTA and FQGNSA. CDR3 length equals 14 residues. CDR3 in amino acids: CASSLALLDPEAFF.

This chain links TRBV29-1 with TRBJ2-1; checking the TCRdb D call of TRBD2 is not possible without DNA. The CDR3 runs 16 residues. Looked up from germline, CDR1 is SQVTM and CDR2 is ANQGSEA. CDR3 region: CSVDASGGAPYNEQFF.

The chain links TRBV29-1 to TRBJ1-2. Germline V CDR1 and CDR2: SQVTM, ANQGSEA. The CDR3 runs to 15 residues. CDR3 loop: CSVERVGDTNYGYTF.

The chain has TRBV7-9 and TRBJ2-1; the TCRdb call, TRBD1, lacks DNA for checking. Germline CDR1 SEHNR, CDR2 FQNEAQ (reference sequence). The CDR3 spans 14 residues. CDR3 residues: CASSAGGIYNEQFF.

The chain recombines TRBV28 with TRBJ2-3; TCRdb reports TRBD1, a call that lacks DNA to check it against. The CDR3 extends over 19 amino acids. Germline values: CDR1 MDHEN, CDR2 SYDVKM. This CDR3 reads CASSPSRGTGIYGTDTQYF.

The chain joins TRBV12-3 or TRBV12-4 to TRBJ2-1; TCRdb calls TRBD1, which cannot be checked without DNA. CDR3 size: 15 residues. The CDR3 loop is CASTPGLTRFNEQFF.

CDR3 residues: CASTPMVSYNEQFF. This chain uses TRBV6-5 with TRBJ2-1; the D call from TCRdb, TRBD1, cannot be confirmed without DNA. Germline CDR1 reads MNHEY; CDR2 reads SVGAGI. This CDR3 region has 14 residues.

The chain couples TRBV6-5 to TRBJ1-1; TCRdb's D call, TRBD1, is unchecked because there is no DNA. The CDR3 length is 12 residues. Germline assignment: CDR1 MNHEY and CDR2 SVGAGI. CDR3: CASSTDSTEAFF.

The J gene is TRBJ2-5, the V gene TRBV5-1; TCRdb's assignment of TRBD1 cannot be checked, as there is no DNA. Germline CDR1 SGHRS, CDR2 YFSETQ. The CDR3 loop spans 15 amino acids. CDR3 amino acids: CASSSDSEPGETQYF.